The 19 T cell receptor beta chains reported below all come from one sample, sequenced in a study of blood T cell repertoires in COVID-19. Profiled with immunoSEQ multiplex PCR; TCRdb holds only in-frame clones, not every one. The profile shows a few hundred thousand clones, nearly 90% of them singletons. Material: PBMCs or T cells enriched from blood (not recorded which). All receptors come from a woman between 18 and 29 years old with acute COVID-19.

The CDR3 loop is CASSQDGPGKNYGYTF. The CDR3 nucleotides read TGTGCCAGCAGCCAAGATGGTCCCGGGAAGAACTATGGCTACACCTTC. This sequence joins TRBV3-1 (or the pseudogene TRBV3-2) and TRBJ1-2; D is unclear. CDR3 size: 16 residues. Trimming took off 0 bases at V and 2 bases at J, with 13 bases between the two ends. From germline, CDR1 is LGHDT and CDR2 YNNKEL (reference sequence).

This chain uses TRBV6-5 with TRBJ2-1, with 10 bases fitting TRBD1. V shed 6 bases, J shed 7 bases, and the junction held 3 bases outside the gene matches. The germline V gene has CDR1 MNHEY and CDR2 SVGAGI. The CDR3 spans 13 residues. The CDR3 loop is CASSPGQGNEQFF. CDR3 DNA: TGTGCCAGCAGCCCGGGACAGGGGAATGAGCAGTTCTTC.

The chain links TRBV29-1 to TRBJ2-3; TRBD2 agrees at 9 bases. The germline CDR1 and CDR2 sequences are SQVTM and ANQGSEA. The V and J ends lost 6 bases and 3 bases, in that order; junction bases with no gene match: 7. The CDR3 contains 14 residues. CDR3 sequence (DNA): TGCAGCGTCAGGGCCCTAGCGGGGACAGATACGCAGTATTTT. Protein: CSVRALAGTDTQYF.

The rearrangement joins TRBV5-1 to TRBJ2-7; 15 nucleotides line up with TRBD2. This CDR3 region has 17 residues. The V gene's germline CDR1 is SGHRS and CDR2 YFSETQ. V shed 5 bases and J 6 bases; nucleotides not matched to a gene: 12. CDR3 protein: CASSLTPGLAGGSEQYF. The CDR3 DNA reads as TGCGCCAGCAGTCTCACCCCCGGACTAGCGGGAGGGTCCGAGCAGTACTTC.

The chain recombines TRBV19 with TRBJ1-4, with 9 bases lining up with TRBD1. V gave up 9 bases and J gave up 5 bases; unmatched junction bases: 4. CDR1 and CDR2 from the germline V gene are LNHDA and SQIVND (reference sequence). This CDR3 is 13 amino acids long. The CDR3 region is CASTGTGNEKLFF. The CDR3 DNA reads as TGTGCCAGCACCGGGACAGGGAATGAAAAACTGTTTTTT. Supplemented by reference TRBV19 and TRBJ1-4, the full variable domain reads DGGITQSPKYLFRKEGQNVTLSCEQNLNHDAMYWYRQDPGQGLRLIYYSQIVNDFQKGDIAEGYSVSREKKESFPLTVTSAQKNPTAFYLCASTGTGNEKLFFGSGTQLSVL.

This clone was seen more than once but under ten times. V and J are TRBV16 and TRBJ1-2, with D perhaps matching TRBD1 (6 bases). Trimming took 2 bases from V and 6 from J, leaving 10 bases between them. Germline loops: CDR1 KGHSY, CDR2 FQNENV. This CDR3 comprises 13 residues. The CDR3 bases are TGTGCCAGCAGCCAAAACAGGGCTGATGGCTACACCTTC. Amino acids: CASSQNRADGYTF.

The V call is TRBV18, the J call TRBJ1-2; TRBD1 matches 8 bases. V lost 6 bases to trimming and J lost 5 bases; unmatched junction nucleotides: 11. The CDR3 runs 15 residues. From germline, CDR1 is KGHSH and CDR2 LQKENI. CDR3 in DNA: TGTGCCAGCTCGCAAGGACAGGGCAAGGATTATGGCTACACCTTC. This encodes CASSQGQGKDYGYTF.

V and J are TRBV27 and TRBJ2-5; D call uncertain. The CDR3 spans 13 residues. CDR1 and CDR2 from the germline V gene are MNHEY and SMNVEV (reference sequence). With 3 bases removed from V and 1 base from J, the gap between germline ends came to 6 bases. Here the CDR3 DNA reads TGTGCCAGCAGTTTGAACGGCCAAGAGACCCAGTACTTC. As protein: CASSLNGQETQYF.

The DNA for the CDR3 is TGTGCCAGCAGCCCAAGGGGTAGGTACGAGCAGTACTTC. It yields the protein CASSPRGRYEQYF. The genes are TRBV7-9 and TRBJ2-7; D is possibly TRBD1 (5 bases). CDR1 and CDR2 (germline): SEHNR, FQNEAQ (reference sequence). The CDR3 runs to 13 residues. The V end was cut by 5 bases, the J end by 4 bases, with 12 bases between.

As regards this clone: The sample carries other DNA sequences with the same CDR3. The chain carries TRBV27 and TRBJ1-1; D not resolved. Per germline, CDR1 MNHEY and CDR2 SMNVEV (reference sequence). Trimming stripped 0 bases from V and 0 bases from J, with 8 bases between. There are 15 residues in the CDR3. The CDR3 DNA reads TGTGCCAGCAGTTTATCCCCCGGTTTGAACACTGAAGCTTTCTTT. This sequence encodes CASSLSPGLNTEAFF.

The V call is TRBV14, the J call TRBJ2-3, with D perhaps TRBD1 (6 bases). V gave up 0 bases and J gave up 6 bases, with 13 bases separating them. The CDR3 is 15 residues long. Germline-derived CDR1 and CDR2 are SGHDN and FVKESK. As DNA, the CDR3 is TGTGCCAGCAGCCAAGATATACAGGGATGGGATACGCAGTATTTT. It translates to CASSQDIQGWDTQYF. Using reference TRBV14 and TRBJ2-3 for the parts outside the CDR3, the full variable domain is EAGVTQFPSHSVIEKGQTVTLRCDPISGHDNLYWYRRVMGKEIKFLLHFVKESKQDESGMPNNRFLAERTGGTYSTLKVQPAELEDSGVYFCASSQDIQGWDTQYFGPGTRLTVL.

The V gene is TRBV11-2, the J gene TRBJ2-3, with a weak D call TRBD2 (6 bases). CDR1 and CDR2 (germline): SGHAT, FQNNGV. The V gene lost 5 bases and the J gene lost 2 bases, with 17 bases spanning the gap. The CDR3 is 16 amino acids. The CDR3 coding sequence is TGTGCCAGCAGCCCGAGGAGGGACTCATACACAGATACGCAGTATTTT. Its protein is CASSPRRDSYTDTQYF.

The chain links TRBV18 to TRBJ1-2; 8 positions match TRBD1. There are 14 residues in the CDR3. Germline CDR1 is KGHSH and CDR2 is LQKENI. The V segment lost 6 bases and the J segment 1 base; nucleotides outside the gene matches: 4. This chain's CDR3 is CASSSDRVNYGYTF. CDR3 in DNA: TGTGCCAGCTCTTCGGACAGGGTTAACTATGGCTACACCTTC.

CDR3 loop: CASSLGPRVAGGWNEQFF. CDR3 nucleotide sequence: TGTGCCAGCAGCTTAGGCCCTCGGGTAGCGGGAGGATGGAATGAGCAGTTCTTC. This chain links TRBV7-8 with TRBJ2-1; TRBD2 aligns across 10 bases. The V and J ends lost 1 base and 7 bases, in that order; junction bases with no gene match: 13. In germline, CDR1 is SGHVS, CDR2 FQNEAQ. The length of the CDR3 is 18 residues.

This clone has a single count. This chain joins TRBV11-2 and TRBJ1-6, with D maybe TRBD1 (5 bases). This CDR3 is 15 amino acids long. Trimming shortened V by 2 bases and J by 10 bases, and 15 bases separated the two germline ends. Per germline, CDR1 SGHAT and CDR2 FQNNGV. The CDR3 DNA follows: TGTGCCAGCAGCTTAACAGGTGGTCTAGAATCACCCCTCCACTTT. Amino acid sequence: CASSLTGGLESPLHF. Supplemented by reference TRBV11-2 and TRBJ1-6, the full variable domain reads EAGVAQSPRYKIIEKRQSVAFWCNPISGHATLYWYQQILGQGPKLLIQFQNNGVVDDSQLPKDRFSAERLKGVDSTLKIQPAKLEDSAVYLCASSLTGGLESPLHFGNGTRLTVT.

V is TRBV5-4 and J is TRBJ2-7; D call uncertain. CDR3 size: 15 residues. Trimming pared 0 bases from V and 0 bases from J, leaving 10 bases between. Germline assignment: CDR1 SGHNT and CDR2 YYREEE (reference sequence). CDR3 nucleotide sequence: TGTGCCAGCAGCTTGGATCGCGGAAGCTCCTACGAGCAGTACTTC. Encoded protein: CASSLDRGSSYEQYF.

This clone was counted once. The chain has TRBV12-3 or TRBV12-4 and TRBJ1-5; no definite D call. This CDR3 is built from 12 residues. The V gene lost 9 bases and the J gene lost 7 bases, with 13 bases spanning the gap. CDR3 region: CASVEGGQPQHF. CDR3 DNA sequence: TGTGCCAGTGTGGAGGGAGGGCAGCCCCAGCATTTT.

The rearrangement uses TRBV7-9 and TRBJ1-1, with TRBD1 matching 8 bases. Per germline, CDR1 SEHNR and CDR2 FQNEAQ (reference sequence). The CDR3 totals 16 residues. J was trimmed by 4 bases and V by 6 bases; bases with no gene match: 13. For the CDR3, the DNA is TGTGCCAGCAGTTCCCGACAGGGGCAAACGGGCACTGAAGCTTTCTTT. Protein sequence: CASSSRQGQTGTEAFF.

This CDR3 is CASSVGLAGGPKVEYNEQFF. The CDR3 region has the DNA TGTGCCAGCAGCGTGGGACTAGCGGGAGGGCCAAAAGTGGAATACAATGAGCAGTTCTTC. V usage is TRBV9 and J usage is TRBJ2-1, with 16 nucleotides matching TRBD2. The CDR3 extends over 20 amino acids. Germline trimming cut 2 bases from V and 4 bases from J; bases unmatched to any gene: 12. CDR1 is SGDLS, CDR2 YYNGEE, per germline.